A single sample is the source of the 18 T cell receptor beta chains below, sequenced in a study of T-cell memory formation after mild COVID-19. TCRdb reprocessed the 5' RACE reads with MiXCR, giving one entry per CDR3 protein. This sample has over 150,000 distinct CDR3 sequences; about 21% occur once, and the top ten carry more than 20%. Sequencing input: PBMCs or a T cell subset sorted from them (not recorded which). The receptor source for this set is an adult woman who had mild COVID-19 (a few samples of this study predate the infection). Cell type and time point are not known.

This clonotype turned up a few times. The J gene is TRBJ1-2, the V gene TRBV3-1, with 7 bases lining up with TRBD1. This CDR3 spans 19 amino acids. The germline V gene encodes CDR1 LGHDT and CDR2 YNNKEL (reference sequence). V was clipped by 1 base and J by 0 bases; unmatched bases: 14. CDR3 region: CASSQVGLRTGEANYGYTF. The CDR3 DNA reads TGTGCCAGCAGCCAAGTTGGACTGAGGACAGGAGAAGCTAACTATGGCTACACCTTC.

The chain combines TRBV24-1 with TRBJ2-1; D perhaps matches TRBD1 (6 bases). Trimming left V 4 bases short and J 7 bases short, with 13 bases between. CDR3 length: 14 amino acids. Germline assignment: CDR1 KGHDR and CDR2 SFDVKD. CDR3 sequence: CATSENRVGNEQFF. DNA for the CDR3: TGTGCCACCAGTGAAAACAGGGTCGGGAATGAGCAGTTCTTC.

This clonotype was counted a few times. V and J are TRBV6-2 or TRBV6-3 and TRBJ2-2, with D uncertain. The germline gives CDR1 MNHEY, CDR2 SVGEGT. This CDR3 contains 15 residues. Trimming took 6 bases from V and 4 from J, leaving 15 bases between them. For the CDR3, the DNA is TGTGCCAGCAGCGCTACCAGCCTCTTCACCGGGGAGCTGTTTTTT. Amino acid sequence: CASSATSLFTGELFF.

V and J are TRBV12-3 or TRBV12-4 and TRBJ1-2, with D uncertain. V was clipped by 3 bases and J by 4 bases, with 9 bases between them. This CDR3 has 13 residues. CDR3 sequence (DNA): TGTGCCAGCAGTTTGGTTCCTTTCTATGGCTACACCTTC. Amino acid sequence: CASSLVPFYGYTF.

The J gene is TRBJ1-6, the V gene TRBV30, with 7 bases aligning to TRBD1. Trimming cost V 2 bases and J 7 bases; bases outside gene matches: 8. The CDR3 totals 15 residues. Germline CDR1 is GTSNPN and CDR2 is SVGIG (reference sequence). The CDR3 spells CAWSPGTVLNSPLHF. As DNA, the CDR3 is TGTGCCTGGAGTCCCGGGACAGTTTTAAATTCACCCCTCCACTTT.

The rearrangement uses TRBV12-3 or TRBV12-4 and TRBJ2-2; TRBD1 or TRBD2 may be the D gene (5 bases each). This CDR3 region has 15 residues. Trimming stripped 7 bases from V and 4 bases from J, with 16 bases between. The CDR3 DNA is TGTGCCAGCACCCCTGTCGGGGCCGGCACCGGGGAGCTGTTTTTT. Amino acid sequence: CASTPVGAGTGELFF.

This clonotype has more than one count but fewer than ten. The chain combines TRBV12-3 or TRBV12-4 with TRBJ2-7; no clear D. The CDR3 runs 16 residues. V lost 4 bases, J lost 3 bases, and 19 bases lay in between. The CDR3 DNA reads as TGTGCCAGCAGTTCGTGGTCATCCCTTTACGGCTACGAGCAGTACTTC. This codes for CASSSWSSLYGYEQYF.

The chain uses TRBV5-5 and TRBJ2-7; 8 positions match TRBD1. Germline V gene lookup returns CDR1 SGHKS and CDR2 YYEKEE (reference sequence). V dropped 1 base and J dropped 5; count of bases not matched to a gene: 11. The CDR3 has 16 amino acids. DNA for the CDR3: TGTGCCAGCAGCTTGCCCGAGACAGGGGTTACCGACGAGCAGTACTTC. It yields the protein CASSLPETGVTDEQYF.

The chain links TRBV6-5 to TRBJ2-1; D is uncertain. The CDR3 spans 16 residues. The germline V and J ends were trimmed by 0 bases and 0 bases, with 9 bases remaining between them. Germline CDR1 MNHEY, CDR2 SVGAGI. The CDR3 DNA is TGTGCCAGCAGTTACTCTGGGTTCCACTCCTACAATGAGCAGTTCTTC. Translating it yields CASSYSGFHSYNEQFF.

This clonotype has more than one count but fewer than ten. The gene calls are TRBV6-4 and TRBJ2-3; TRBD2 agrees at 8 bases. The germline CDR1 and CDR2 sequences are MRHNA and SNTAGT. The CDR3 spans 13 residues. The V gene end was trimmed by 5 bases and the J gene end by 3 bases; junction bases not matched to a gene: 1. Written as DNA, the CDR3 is TGTGCCAGCAGTAAGCGGGAGACAGATACGCAGTATTTT. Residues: CASSKRETDTQYF.

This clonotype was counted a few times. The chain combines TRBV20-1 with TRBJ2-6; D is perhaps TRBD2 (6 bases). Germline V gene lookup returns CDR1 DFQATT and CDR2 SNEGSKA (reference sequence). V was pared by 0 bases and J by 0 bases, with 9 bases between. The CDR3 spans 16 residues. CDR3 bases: TGCAGTGCTAGAGAAGGGGAGGTCTCTGGGGCCAACGTCCTGACTTTC. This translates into CSAREGEVSGANVLTF.

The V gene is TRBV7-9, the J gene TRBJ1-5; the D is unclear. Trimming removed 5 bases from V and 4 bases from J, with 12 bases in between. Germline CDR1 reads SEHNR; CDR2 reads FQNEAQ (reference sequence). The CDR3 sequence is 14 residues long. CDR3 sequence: CASSHLENNQPQHF. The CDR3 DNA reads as TGTGCCAGCAGCCACCTGGAAAATAATCAGCCCCAGCATTTT.

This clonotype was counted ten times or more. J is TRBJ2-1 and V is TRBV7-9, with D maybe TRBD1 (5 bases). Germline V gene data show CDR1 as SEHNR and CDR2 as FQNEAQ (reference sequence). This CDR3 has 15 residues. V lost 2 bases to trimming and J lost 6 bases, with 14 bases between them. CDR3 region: CASSLPVGQGNEQFF. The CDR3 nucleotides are TGTGCCAGCAGCTTACCGGTTGGGCAGGGCAATGAGCAGTTCTTC. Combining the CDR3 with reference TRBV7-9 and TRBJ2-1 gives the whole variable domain DTGVSQNPRHKITKRGQNVTFRCDPISEHNRLYWYRQTLGQGPEFLTYFQNEAQLEKSRLLSDRFSAERPKGSFSTLEIQRTEQGDSAMYLCASSLPVGQGNEQFFGPGTRLTVL.

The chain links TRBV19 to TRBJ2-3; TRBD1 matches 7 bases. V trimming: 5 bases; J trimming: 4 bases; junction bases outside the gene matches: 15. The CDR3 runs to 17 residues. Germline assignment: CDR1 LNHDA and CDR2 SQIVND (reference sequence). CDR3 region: CASSDSRQGWEADTQYF. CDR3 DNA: TGTGCCAGTAGTGACTCGAGACAGGGATGGGAAGCAGATACGCAGTATTTT.

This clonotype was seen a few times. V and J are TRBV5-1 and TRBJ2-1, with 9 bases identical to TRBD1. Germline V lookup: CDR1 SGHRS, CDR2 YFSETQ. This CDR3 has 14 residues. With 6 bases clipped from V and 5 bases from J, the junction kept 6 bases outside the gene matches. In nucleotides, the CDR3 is TGCGCCAGCAACCTCGGGACAGGGCACAATGAGCAGTTCTTC. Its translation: CASNLGTGHNEQFF.

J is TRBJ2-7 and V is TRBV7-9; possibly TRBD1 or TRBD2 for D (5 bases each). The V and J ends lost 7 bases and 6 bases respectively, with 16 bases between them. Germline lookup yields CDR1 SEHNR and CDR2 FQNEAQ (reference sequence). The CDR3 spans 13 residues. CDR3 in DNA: TGTGCCAGCACCTTCGGGGACGGGCGCGAGCAGTACTTC. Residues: CASTFGDGREQYF.

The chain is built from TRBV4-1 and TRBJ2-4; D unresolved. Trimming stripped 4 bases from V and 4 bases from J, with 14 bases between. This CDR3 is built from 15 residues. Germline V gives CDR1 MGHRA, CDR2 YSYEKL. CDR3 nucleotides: TGCGCCAGCAGCCCCTCCCGGACGGGTAAAAACATTCAGTACTTC. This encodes CASSPSRTGKNIQYF.

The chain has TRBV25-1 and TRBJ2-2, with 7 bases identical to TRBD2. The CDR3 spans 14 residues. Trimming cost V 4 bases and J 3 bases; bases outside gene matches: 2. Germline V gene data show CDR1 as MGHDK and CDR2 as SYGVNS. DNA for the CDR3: TGTGCCAGCAGTGTCCGGGAGGACACCGGGGAGCTGTTTTTT. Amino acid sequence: CASSVREDTGELFF. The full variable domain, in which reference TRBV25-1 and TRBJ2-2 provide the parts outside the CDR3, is EADIYQTPRYLVIGTGKKITLECSQTMGHDKMYWYQQDPGMELHLIHYSYGVNSTEKGDLSSESTVSRIRTEHFPLTLESARPSHTSQYLCASSVREDTGELFFGEGSRLTVL.